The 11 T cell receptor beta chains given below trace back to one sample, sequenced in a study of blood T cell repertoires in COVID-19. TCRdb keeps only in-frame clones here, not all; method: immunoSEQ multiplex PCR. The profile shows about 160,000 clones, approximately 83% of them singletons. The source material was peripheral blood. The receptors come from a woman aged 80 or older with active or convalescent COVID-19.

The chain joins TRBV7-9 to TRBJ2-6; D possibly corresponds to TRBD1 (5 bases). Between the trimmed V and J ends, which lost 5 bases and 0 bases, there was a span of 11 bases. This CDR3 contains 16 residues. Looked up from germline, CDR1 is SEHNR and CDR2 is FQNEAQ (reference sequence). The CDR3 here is CASSVTEYSGANVLTF. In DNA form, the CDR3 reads TGTGCCAGCAGCGTGACAGAGTACTCTGGGGCCAACGTCCTGACTTTC.

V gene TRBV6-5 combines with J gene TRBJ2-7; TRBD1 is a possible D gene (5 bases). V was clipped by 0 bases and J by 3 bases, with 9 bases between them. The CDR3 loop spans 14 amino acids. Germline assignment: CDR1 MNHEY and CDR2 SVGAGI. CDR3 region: CASSYSRQGYEQYF. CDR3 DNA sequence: TGTGCCAGCAGTTACTCGAGGCAGGGCTACGAGCAGTACTTC.

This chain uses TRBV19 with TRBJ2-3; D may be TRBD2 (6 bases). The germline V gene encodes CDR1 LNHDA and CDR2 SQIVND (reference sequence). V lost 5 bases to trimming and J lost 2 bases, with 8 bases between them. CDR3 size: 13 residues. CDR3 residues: CASSGGFTDTQYF. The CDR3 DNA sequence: TGTGCCAGTAGTGGGGGGTTCACAGATACGCAGTATTTT.

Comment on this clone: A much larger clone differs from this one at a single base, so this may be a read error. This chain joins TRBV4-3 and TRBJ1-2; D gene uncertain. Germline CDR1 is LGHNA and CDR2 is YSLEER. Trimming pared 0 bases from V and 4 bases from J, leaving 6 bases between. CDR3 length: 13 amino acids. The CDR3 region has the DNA TGCGCCAGCAGCCAAGATCTCAGCTATGGCTACACCTTC. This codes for CASSQDLSYGYTF.

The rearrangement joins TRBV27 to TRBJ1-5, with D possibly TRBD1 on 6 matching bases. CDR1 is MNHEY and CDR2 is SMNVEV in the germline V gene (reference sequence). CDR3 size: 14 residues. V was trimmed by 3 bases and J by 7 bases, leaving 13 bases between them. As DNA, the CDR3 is TGTGCCAGCAGTTTTTCAGGGGCGTTACAGCCCCAGCATTTT. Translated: CASSFSGALQPQHF.

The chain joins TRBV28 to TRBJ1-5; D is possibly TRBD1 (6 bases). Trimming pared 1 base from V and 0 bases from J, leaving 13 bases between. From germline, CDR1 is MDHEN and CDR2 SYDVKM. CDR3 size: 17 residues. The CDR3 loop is CASSLFRGDYSNQPQHF. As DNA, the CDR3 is TGTGCCAGCAGTTTATTCAGGGGAGACTATAGCAATCAGCCCCAGCATTTT.

In DNA form, the CDR3 reads TGTGCCAGTACCTTTTTGGGACAGGGCTACAATCAGCCCCAGCATTTT. Translation: CASTFLGQGYNQPQHF. The chain recombines TRBV19 with TRBJ1-5, with 9 bases lining up with TRBD1. V was clipped by 7 bases and J by 3 bases; unmatched bases: 10. The germline V gene has CDR1 LNHDA and CDR2 SQIVND (reference sequence). The CDR3 sequence is 16 residues long.

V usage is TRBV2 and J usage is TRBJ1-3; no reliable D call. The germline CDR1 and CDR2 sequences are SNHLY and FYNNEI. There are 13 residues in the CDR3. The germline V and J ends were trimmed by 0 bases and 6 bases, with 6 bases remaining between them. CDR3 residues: CASSEARENTIYF. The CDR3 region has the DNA TGTGCCAGCAGTGAAGCGAGGGAAAACACCATATATTTT.

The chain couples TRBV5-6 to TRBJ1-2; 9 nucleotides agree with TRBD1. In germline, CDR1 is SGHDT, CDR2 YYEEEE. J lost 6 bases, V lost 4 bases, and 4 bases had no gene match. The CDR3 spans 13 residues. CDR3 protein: CASSVQGADGYTF. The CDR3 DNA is TGTGCCAGCAGCGTACAGGGGGCGGATGGCTACACCTTC.

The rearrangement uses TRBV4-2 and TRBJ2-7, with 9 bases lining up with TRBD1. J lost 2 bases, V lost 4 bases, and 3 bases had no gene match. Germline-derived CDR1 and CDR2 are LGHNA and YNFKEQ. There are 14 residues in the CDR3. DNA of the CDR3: TGTGCCAGCAGCCGCGGGACAGGGACCTACGAGCAGTACTTC. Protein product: CASSRGTGTYEQYF.

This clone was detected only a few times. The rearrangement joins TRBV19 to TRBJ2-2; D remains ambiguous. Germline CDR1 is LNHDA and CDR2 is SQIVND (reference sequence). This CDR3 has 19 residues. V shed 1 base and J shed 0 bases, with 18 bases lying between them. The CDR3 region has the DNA TGTGCCAGTAGTATAGTTCCCACAGATCTACTCGCGAACACCGGGGAGCTGTTTTTT. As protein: CASSIVPTDLLANTGELFF.